This passage covers 21 T cell receptor beta chains from one sample sequenced in a study of Ad26.COV2.S vaccination and SARS-CoV-2 variants. Treatment noted: around 19 received Ad26.COV2.S at low or high dose, single or two shots; 5 received placebo; per-sample allocation not given. Sampling happened 63 days after the first vaccine or placebo injection. The method was immunoSEQ multiplex PCR; TCRdb's version includes in-frame clones alone and lacks a portion of them. The data contain a few hundred thousand clones, roughly 90% of them singletons. Source: peripheral blood, taken in a trial of Ad26.COV2.S vaccine versus placebo. These receptors were obtained from a person aged 18-60 years who received the Ad26.COV2.S COVID-19 vaccine or a placebo.

The chain joins TRBV28 to TRBJ1-1; TRBD1 matches 7 bases. V shed 7 bases, J shed 3 bases, and the junction held 5 bases outside the gene matches. The CDR3 runs to 13 residues. CDR1 and CDR2 (germline): MDHEN, SYDVKM. CDR3 sequence (DNA): TGTGCCAGCAACACACAGGGGTACACTGAAGCTTTCTTT. Its translation is CASNTQGYTEAFF.

V is TRBV11-2 and J is TRBJ1-4; 8 nucleotides align to TRBD1. Unmatched junction bases numbered 6, after V lost 5 bases and J lost 7 bases. The germline gives CDR1 SGHAT, CDR2 FQNNGV. The CDR3 runs to 14 residues. CDR3 protein: CASSVDRVVEKLFF. CDR3 in DNA: TGTGCCAGCAGCGTGGACAGGGTGGTTGAAAAACTGTTTTTT.

The chain carries TRBV18 and TRBJ2-1, with 7 bases aligning to TRBD2. Germline CDR1 and CDR2: KGHSH and LQKENI. Losses at the gene ends were 2 bases for V and 8 bases for J; bases not matched to a gene: 9. CDR3 length equals 15 residues. CDR3 nucleotide sequence: TGTGCCAGCTCACCAGGCGCGGGAGAAATGTATGAGCAGTTCTTC. It yields the protein CASSPGAGEMYEQFF.

This clone appeared a few times. The chain combines TRBV3-1 (or the pseudogene TRBV3-2) with TRBJ2-7, with 12 bases lining up with TRBD2. V was clipped by 4 bases and J by 2 bases; unmatched bases: 0. Per the germline V gene, CDR1 is LGHDT and CDR2 is YNNKEL (reference sequence). The CDR3 is made up of 14 amino acids. The CDR3 DNA follows: TGTGCCAGCAGCCGGACTAGCGGGACCTACGAGCAGTACTTC. Residues: CASSRTSGTYEQYF.

The chain links TRBV4-2 to TRBJ2-1; 8 positions match TRBD2. With 3 bases clipped from V and 7 bases from J, the junction kept 11 bases outside the gene matches. This CDR3 comprises 16 residues. Germline V gene data show CDR1 as LGHNA and CDR2 as YNFKEQ. CDR3 region: CASSQVGGLVRNEQFF. The CDR3 DNA sequence: TGTGCCAGCAGCCAGGTGGGGGGACTAGTTAGAAATGAGCAGTTCTTC.

The V call is TRBV5-1, the J call TRBJ1-1; TRBD1 might be the D (5 bases). The germline gives CDR1 SGHRS, CDR2 YFSETQ. The CDR3 is 16 residues long. Trimming stripped 0 bases from V and 5 bases from J, with 17 bases between. DNA for the CDR3: TGCGCCAGCAGCTTGGAGGCGACTAGGGGAGGAACTGAAGCTTTCTTT. Its protein product is CASSLEATRGGTEAFF.

This rearrangement joins TRBV28 to TRBJ1-1; 7 nucleotides match TRBD1. In germline, CDR1 is MDHEN, CDR2 SYDVKM. V trimming: 5 bases; J trimming: 0 bases; junction bases outside the gene matches: 9. The CDR3 is made up of 16 amino acids. This CDR3 reads CASSRPGQYMNTEAFF. The CDR3 DNA sequence: TGTGCCAGCAGTCGGCCGGGACAGTATATGAACACTGAAGCTTTCTTT.

This clone was observed a few times. The V call is TRBV28, the J call TRBJ1-6, with unresolved D. V lost 11 bases to trimming and J lost 0 bases, with 8 bases between them. This CDR3 spans 13 amino acids. CDR1 and CDR2 from the germline V gene are MDHEN and SYDVKM. This chain's CDR3 is CAGGSSYNSPLHF. CDR3 in DNA: TGTGCCGGAGGGAGCTCCTATAATTCACCCCTCCACTTT.

This clone was seen just once. The chain employs TRBV24-1 and TRBJ2-1, with 9 nucleotides matching TRBD1. The CDR3 covers 16 residues. Germline CDR1 KGHDR, CDR2 SFDVKD. Losses at the gene ends were 9 bases for V and 2 bases for J; bases not matched to a gene: 10. The CDR3 region is CATGGRQGGPYNEQFF. As DNA, the CDR3 is TGTGCCACCGGGGGACGACAGGGGGGACCCTACAATGAGCAGTTCTTC.

The chain joins TRBV5-8 to TRBJ1-1, with D hard to call. Germline loops: CDR1 SGHTS, CDR2 YDEGEE. CDR3 length equals 12 residues. With 4 bases removed from V and 5 bases from J, the gap between germline ends came to 9 bases. In DNA form, the CDR3 reads TGTGCCAGCAGCGTCCCGCTGACTGAAGCTTTCTTT. Protein sequence: CASSVPLTEAFF.

This rearrangement joins TRBV19 to TRBJ2-2; D not resolved. This CDR3 comprises 17 residues. Germline assignment: CDR1 LNHDA and CDR2 SQIVND (reference sequence). V lost 2 bases, J lost 0 bases, and 13 bases lay in between. CDR3 DNA: TGTGCCAGTAGTATAATCGGAAACAGACCGAACACCGGGGAGCTGTTTTTT. Amino acids: CASSIIGNRPNTGELFF.

CDR3 sequence reads: CASSLEGNYEQYF. The CDR3 DNA follows: TGCGCCAGCAGCTTGGAGGGGAACTACGAGCAGTACTTC. The V and J genes are TRBV5-1 and TRBJ2-7, with D possibly being TRBD1 (5 bases). CDR3 length: 13 residues. Trimming left V 0 bases short and J 3 bases short, with 7 bases between. From germline, CDR1 is SGHRS and CDR2 YFSETQ. Drawing the rest from reference TRBV5-1 and TRBJ2-7, the complete variable domain is KAGVTQTPRYLIKTRGQQVTLSCSPISGHRSVSWYQQTPGQGLQFLFEYFSETQRNKGNFPGRFSGRQFSNSRSEMNVSTLELGDSALYLCASSLEGNYEQYFGPGTRLTVT.

V is TRBV19 and J is TRBJ1-1; TRBD1 matches 9 bases. CDR3 length: 16 amino acids. Germline CDR1 is LNHDA and CDR2 is SQIVND (reference sequence). V lost 3 bases to trimming and J lost 4 bases; unmatched junction nucleotides: 9. The CDR3, as DNA: TGTGCCAGTAGTATTCATCCGGGACAGGGAGTCACTGAAGCTTTCTTT. It codes for CASSIHPGQGVTEAFF.

CDR3 bases: TGTGCCAGCAGTGTGTCGGCCAATGAGCAGTTCTTC. Translated: CASSVSANEQFF. The V gene is TRBV2, the J gene TRBJ2-1; D call uncertain. Between the trimmed V and J ends, which lost 4 bases and 6 bases, there was a span of 7 bases. This CDR3 spans 12 amino acids. Germline CDR1 SNHLY, CDR2 FYNNEI.

This clone occurred a few times. The chain combines TRBV12-3 or TRBV12-4 with TRBJ2-7; D assignment may be TRBD1 or TRBD2 (5 bases each). This CDR3 has 12 residues. V was cut by 1 base and J by 6 bases, with 7 bases left in between. CDR3: CASSLGGSEQYF. The CDR3 DNA reads as TGTGCCAGCAGTTTAGGGGGGTCCGAGCAGTACTTC.

The DNA of the CDR3 is TGTGCCAGCAGTTTGTACAGGGGAGGGAACACTGAAGCTTTCTTT. It is translated as CASSLYRGGNTEAFF. The chain combines TRBV28 with TRBJ1-1, with TRBD1 matching 7 bases. Unmatched junction bases numbered 5, after V lost 3 bases and J lost 1 base. The CDR3 length is 15 residues. Per germline, CDR1 MDHEN and CDR2 SYDVKM. The full variable domain, its missing parts supplied by reference TRBV28 and TRBJ1-1, is DVKVTQSSRYLVKRTGEKVFLECVQDMDHENMFWYRQDPGLGLRLIYFSYDVKMKEKGDIPEGYSVSREKKERFSLILESASTNQTSMYLCASSLYRGGNTEAFFGQGTRLTVV.

The CDR3 loop reads CASSPDRGGYGYTF. The CDR3 DNA follows: TGTGCCAGCAGCCCCGACAGGGGCGGATATGGCTACACCTTC. The rearrangement uses TRBV7-9 and TRBJ1-2; 8 nucleotides match TRBD1. The CDR3 is 14 residues long. V lost 5 bases and J lost 5; bases outside the gene matches: 7. Germline CDR1 SEHNR, CDR2 FQNEAQ (reference sequence).

V is TRBV7-8 and J is TRBJ2-7; the match to TRBD1 covers 11 bases. The J segment lost 3 bases and the V segment lost 5 bases, leaving 9 bases of the junction unmatched. CDR3 length: 16 residues. Germline V gene sequence: CDR1 SGHVS, CDR2 FQNEAQ. The CDR3 DNA sequence: TGTGCCAGCAGCATGAGACCGGGACAGGGGGACTACGAGCAGTACTTC. As protein: CASSMRPGQGDYEQYF. The full variable domain, with the rest looked up from reference TRBV7-8 and TRBJ2-7, is GAGVSQSPRYKVAKRGQDVALRCDPISGHVSLFWYQQALGQGPEFLTYFQNEAQLDKSGLPSDRFFAERPEGSVSTLKIQRTQQEDSAVYLCASSMRPGQGDYEQYFGPGTRLTVT.

The chain recombines TRBV18 with TRBJ1-4, with 7 bases identical to TRBD1. The CDR3 loop spans 16 amino acids. The junction had 11 bases not matched to a gene; V was cut back by 5 bases and J by 5 bases. Germline CDR1 reads KGHSH; CDR2 reads LQKENI. CDR3 DNA sequence: TGTGCCAGCTCAGTCACGGCCGGGACAGCAAATGAAAAACTGTTTTTT. Translation: CASSVTAGTANEKLFF.

The chain links TRBV24-1 to TRBJ2-7, with 9 bases identical to TRBD1. Losses at the gene ends were 5 bases for V and 2 bases for J; bases not matched to a gene: 6. The CDR3 loop spans 15 amino acids. Per the germline V gene, CDR1 is KGHDR and CDR2 is SFDVKD. CDR3 nucleotide sequence: TGTGCCACCAGTGTCGGGACAGGGCAAACCTACGAGCAGTACTTC. Its translation: CATSVGTGQTYEQYF.

This clone was counted a few times. This sequence joins TRBV7-9 and TRBJ1-1; D is unclear. Trimming took 5 bases from V and 2 from J, leaving 6 bases between them. The CDR3 is 12 amino acids. Germline CDR1 reads SEHNR; CDR2 reads FQNEAQ (reference sequence). The DNA for the CDR3 is TGTGCCAGCAGCCCGTTTAACACTGAAGCTTTCTTT. Amino acids: CASSPFNTEAFF.